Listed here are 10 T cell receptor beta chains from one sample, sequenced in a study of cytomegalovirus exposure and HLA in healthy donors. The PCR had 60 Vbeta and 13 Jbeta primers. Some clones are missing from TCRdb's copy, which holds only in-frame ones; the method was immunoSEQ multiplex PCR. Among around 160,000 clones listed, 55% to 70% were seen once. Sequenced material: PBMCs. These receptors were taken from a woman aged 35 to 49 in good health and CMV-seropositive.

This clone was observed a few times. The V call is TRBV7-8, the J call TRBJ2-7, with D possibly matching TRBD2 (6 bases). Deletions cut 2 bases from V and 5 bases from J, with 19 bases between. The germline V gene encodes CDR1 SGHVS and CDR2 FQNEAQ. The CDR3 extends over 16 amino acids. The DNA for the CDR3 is TGTGCCAGCAGCTTATTAGGGCCGGAGGGGTTTAACGAGCAGTACTTC. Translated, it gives CASSLLGPEGFNEQYF. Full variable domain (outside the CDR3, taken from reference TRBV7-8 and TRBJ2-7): GAGVSQSPRYKVAKRGQDVALRCDPISGHVSLFWYQQALGQGPEFLTYFQNEAQLDKSGLPSDRFFAERPEGSVSTLKIQRTQQEDSAVYLCASSLLGPEGFNEQYFGPGTRLTVT.

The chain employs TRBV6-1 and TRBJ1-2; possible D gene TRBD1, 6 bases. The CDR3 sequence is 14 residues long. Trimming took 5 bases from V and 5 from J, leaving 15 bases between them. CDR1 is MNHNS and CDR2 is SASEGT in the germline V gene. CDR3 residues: CASSNPVGGYGYTF. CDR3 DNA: TGTGCCAGCAGTAACCCCGTAGGGGGATATGGCTACACCTTC.

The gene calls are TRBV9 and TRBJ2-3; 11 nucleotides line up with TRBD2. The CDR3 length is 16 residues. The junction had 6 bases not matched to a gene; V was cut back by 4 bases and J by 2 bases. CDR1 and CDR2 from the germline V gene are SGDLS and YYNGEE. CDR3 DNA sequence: TGTGCCAGCAGCCACGGGACTAGCGGCTACACAGATACGCAGTATTTT. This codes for CASSHGTSGYTDTQYF.

The CDR3 nucleotides are TGTGCCAGCAGTCACCGGACAGGGGTGGGTCAGCCCCAGCATTTT. Residues: CASSHRTGVGQPQHF. The V call is TRBV5-6, the J call TRBJ1-5; 9 bases fit TRBD1. Germline loops: CDR1 SGHDT, CDR2 YYEEEE. The J segment lost 6 bases and the V segment lost 5 bases, leaving 9 bases of the junction unmatched. This CDR3 spans 15 amino acids.

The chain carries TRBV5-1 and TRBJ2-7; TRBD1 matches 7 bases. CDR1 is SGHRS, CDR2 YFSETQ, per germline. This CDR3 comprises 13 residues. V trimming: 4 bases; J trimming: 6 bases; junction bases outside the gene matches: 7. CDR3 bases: TGCGCCAGCAGCCTGGAACAGGGGTGCGAGCAGTACTTC. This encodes CASSLEQGCEQYF.

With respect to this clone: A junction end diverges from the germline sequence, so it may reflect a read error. CDR3 amino acids: CASSWGRGGYPF. In DNA form, the CDR3 reads TGTGCCAGCAGCTGGGGGAGGGGAGGCTACCCCTTC. The rearrangement links TRBV5-6 to TRBJ1-2, with D possibly matching TRBD1 (5 bases). There are 12 residues in the CDR3. Germline lookup yields CDR1 SGHDT and CDR2 YYEEEE. The variable domain in full, completed from reference TRBV5-6 and TRBJ1-2, reads DAGVTQSPTHLIKTRGQQVTLRCSPKSGHDTVSWYQQALGQGPQFIFQYYEEEERQRGNFPDRFSGHQFPNYSSELNVNALLLGDSALYLCASSWGRGGYPFGSGTRLTVV.

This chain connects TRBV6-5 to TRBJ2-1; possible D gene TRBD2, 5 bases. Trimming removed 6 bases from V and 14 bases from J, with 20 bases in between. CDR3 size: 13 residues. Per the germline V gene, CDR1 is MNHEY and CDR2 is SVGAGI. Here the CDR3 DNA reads TGTGCCAGCAGCTCACCCACCGGGGAAGTTAAGTTCTTC. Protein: CASSSPTGEVKFF.

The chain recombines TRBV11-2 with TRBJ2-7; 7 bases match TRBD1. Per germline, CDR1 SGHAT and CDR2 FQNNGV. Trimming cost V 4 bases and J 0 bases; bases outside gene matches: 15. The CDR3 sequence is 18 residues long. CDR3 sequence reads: CASSSLVRTGQFSYEQYF. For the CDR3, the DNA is TGTGCCAGCAGCTCCTTAGTCCGGACAGGCCAGTTCTCCTACGAGCAGTACTTC.

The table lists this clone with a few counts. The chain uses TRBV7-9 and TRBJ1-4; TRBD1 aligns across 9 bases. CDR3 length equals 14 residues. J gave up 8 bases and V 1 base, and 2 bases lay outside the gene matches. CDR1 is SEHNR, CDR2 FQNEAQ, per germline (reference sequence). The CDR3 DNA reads TGTGCCAGCAGCTTAGGGGGGACAGGGGAAAAACTGTTTTTT. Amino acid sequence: CASSLGGTGEKLFF.

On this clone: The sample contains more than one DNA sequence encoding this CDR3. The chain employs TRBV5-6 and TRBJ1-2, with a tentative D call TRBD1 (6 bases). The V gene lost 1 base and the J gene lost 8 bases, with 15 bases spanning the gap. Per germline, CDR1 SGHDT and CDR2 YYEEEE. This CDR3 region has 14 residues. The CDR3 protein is CASSLSDSKRGYTF. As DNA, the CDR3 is TGTGCCAGCAGCTTGTCGGACAGCAAGCGGGGCTACACCTTC. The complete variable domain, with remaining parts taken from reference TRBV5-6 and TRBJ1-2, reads DAGVTQSPTHLIKTRGQQVTLRCSPKSGHDTVSWYQQALGQGPQFIFQYYEEEERQRGNFPDRFSGHQFPNYSSELNVNALLLGDSALYLCASSLSDSKRGYTFGSGTRLTVV.